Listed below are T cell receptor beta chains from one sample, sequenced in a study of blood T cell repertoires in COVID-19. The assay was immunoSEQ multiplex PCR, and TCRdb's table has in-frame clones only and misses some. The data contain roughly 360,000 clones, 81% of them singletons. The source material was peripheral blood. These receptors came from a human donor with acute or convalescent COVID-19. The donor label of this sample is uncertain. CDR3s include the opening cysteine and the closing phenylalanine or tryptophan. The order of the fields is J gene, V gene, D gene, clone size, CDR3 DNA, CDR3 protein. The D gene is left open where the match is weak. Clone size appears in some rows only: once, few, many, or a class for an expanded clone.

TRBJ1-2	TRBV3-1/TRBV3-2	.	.	TGTGCCAGCAGCCAAGAGGACACCTATGGCTACACCTTC	CASSQEDTYGYTF
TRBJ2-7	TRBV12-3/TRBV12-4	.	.	TGTGCCAGCAGTTTTCAGGGGAGCTACGAGCAGTACTTC	CASSFQGSYEQYF
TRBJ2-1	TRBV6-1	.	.	TGTGCCAGCAGTGGCCGGGACGGGGGCTCCTACAATGAGCAGTTCTTC	CASSGRDGGSYNEQFF
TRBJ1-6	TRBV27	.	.	TGTGCCAGCAGCCCCGCCTATAATTCACCCCTCCACTTT	CASSPAYNSPLHF
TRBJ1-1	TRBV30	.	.	TGTGCCTGGAGTGTAACAAAGAACACTGAAGCTTTCTTT	CAWSVTKNTEAFF
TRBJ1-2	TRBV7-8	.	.	TGTGCCAGCAGCCCCCTGGGGGCAGAGGTCTATGGCTACACCTTC	CASSPLGAEVYGYTF
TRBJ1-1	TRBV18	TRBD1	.	TGTGCCAGCTCACCGGACAGGGTCACTGAAGCTTTCTTT	CASSPDRVTEAFF
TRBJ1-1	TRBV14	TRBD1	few	TGTGCCAGCAGCCAATCGGGACAGGCGAACACTGAAGCTTTCTTT	CASSQSGQANTEAFF
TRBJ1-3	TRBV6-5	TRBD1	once	TGTGCCACAGGGACAGGCGCACCCTCTGGAAACACCATATATTTT	CATGTGAPSGNTIYF
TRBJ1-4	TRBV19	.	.	TGTGCCAGTAGCACAACAGGGCGCGGTGAAAAACTGTTTTTT	CASSTTGRGEKLFF
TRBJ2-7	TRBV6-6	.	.	TGTGCCAGCAGCCCAGACAGCGTCGAGCAGTACTTC	CASSPDSVEQYF
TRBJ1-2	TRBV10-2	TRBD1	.	TGCGCCAGCAGGGCCGGGACAGGGACAATTTTTAACTATGGCTACACCTTC	CASRAGTGTIFNYGYTF
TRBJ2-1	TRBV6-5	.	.	TGTGCCAGCAGTTACTTAGGGGGGAGGGCCGGGAATGAGCAGTTCTTC	CASSYLGGRAGNEQFF
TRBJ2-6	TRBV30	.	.	TGTGCCTGGAGCATCGGGGCTGGGGCCAACGTCCTGACTTTC	CAWSIGAGANVLTF
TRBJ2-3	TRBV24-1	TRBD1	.	TGTGCCACCAGTGATAGAACCGGGACAGGGGGCGTGAATACGCAGTATTTT	CATSDRTGTGGVNTQYF
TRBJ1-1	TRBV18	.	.	TGTGCCAGCTCATCGGACAGAATGAACACTGAAGCTTTCTTT	CASSSDRMNTEAFF
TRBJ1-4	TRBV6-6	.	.	TGTGCCAGCAGTTACTTTCAGGGAAGTAGTGAAAAACTGTTTTTT	CASSYFQGSSEKLFF
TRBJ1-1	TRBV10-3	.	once	TGTGCCATCAGTCCTCAAAGGACAGTGAACACTGAAGCTTTCTTT	CAISPQRTVNTEAFF
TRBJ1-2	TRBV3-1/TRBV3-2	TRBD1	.	TGTGCCAGCAGCCATGGGGACAGGGGGCCTGGCTACACCTTC	CASSHGDRGPGYTF
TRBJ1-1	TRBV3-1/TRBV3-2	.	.	TGTGCCAGCAGTCAGCAGGGGAGGGACACTGAAGCTTTCTTT	CASSQQGRDTEAFF
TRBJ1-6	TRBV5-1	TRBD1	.	TGCGCCAGCAACCAGGGGGGCAATTCACCCCTCCACTTT	CASNQGGNSPLHF
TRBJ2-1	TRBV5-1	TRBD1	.	TGCGCCAGCAGCTGGGGCAGGGACAGGGGCTATGAGCAGTTCTTC	CASSWGRDRGYEQFF
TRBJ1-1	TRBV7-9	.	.	TGTGCCAGCAGCTTATTGCGGGGGAGAGCTGAAGCTTTCTTT	CASSLLRGRAEAFF
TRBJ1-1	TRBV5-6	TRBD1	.	TGTGCCAGCAGCTTGGCCGGGACAGGGCACCTGGAAGCTTTCTTT	CASSLAGTGHLEAFF
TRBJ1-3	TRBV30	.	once	TGTGCCTGGGCTGTGGGAACAGGGAGAAACACCATATATTTT	CAWAVGTGRNTIYF
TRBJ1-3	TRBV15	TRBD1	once	TGTGCCACCAGCAGTTCACCGACAGGGCCCTCTGGAAACACCATATATTTT	CATSSSPTGPSGNTIYF
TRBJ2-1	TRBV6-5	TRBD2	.	TGTGCCAGCAGGCGGGGGGCGGTCAATGAGCAGTTCTTC	CASRRGAVNEQFF
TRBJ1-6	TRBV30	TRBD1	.	TGTGCCTGCGGAGGGGGCGCATCCTATAATTCACCCCTCCACTTT	CACGGGASYNSPLHF
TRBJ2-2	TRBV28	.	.	TGTGCCAGCAACCTTAGACAGGCCCCCGGGGAGCTGTTTTTT	CASNLRQAPGELFF
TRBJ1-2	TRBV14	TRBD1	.	TGTGCCAGCAGCCAAGTTACAGGGGGCCGTGGCTACACCTTC	CASSQVTGGRGYTF
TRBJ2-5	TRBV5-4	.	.	TGTGCCAGCAGCACGGCCGACAGTATGGAGACCCAGTACTTC	CASSTADSMETQYF
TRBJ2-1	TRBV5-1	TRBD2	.	TGCGCCAGCAGCCTACTATCGGGAGGGCTCCTTAATGAGCAGTTCTTC	CASSLLSGGLLNEQFF
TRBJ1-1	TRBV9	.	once	TGTGCCAGCAGCCCGCCCTGGGGGGGAACTGAAGCTTTCTTT	CASSPPWGGTEAFF
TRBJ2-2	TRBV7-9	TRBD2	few	TGTGCCAGCAGCTTGCCCCCCAGGAGCGGGAGAGTTACCGGGGAGCTGTTTTTT	CASSLPPRSGRVTGELFF
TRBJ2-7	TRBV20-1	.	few	TGCAGTGCTAGTACCTCCAGCTCCTACGAGCAGTACTTC	CSASTSSSYEQYF
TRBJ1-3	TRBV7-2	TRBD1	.	TGTGCCAGCAGCTCGAGGGACAGGCGAAGCTCTGGAAACACCATATATTTT	CASSSRDRRSSGNTIYF
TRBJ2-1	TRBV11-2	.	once	TGTGCCAGCAGCTTAGGTCCAGACAATGAGCAGTTCTTC	CASSLGPDNEQFF
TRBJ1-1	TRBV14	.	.	TGTGCCAGCAGCTTGGGACTTAACACTGAAGCTTTCTTT	CASSLGLNTEAFF
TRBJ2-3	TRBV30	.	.	TGTGCCTGGAGCGCAGGGTTAAATACGCAGTATTTT	CAWSAGLNTQYF
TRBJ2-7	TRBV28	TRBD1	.	TGTGCCAGCAGCCTCGGGACAGCGTGGTACTCCTACGAGCAGTACTTC	CASSLGTAWYSYEQYF
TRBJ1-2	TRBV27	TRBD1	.	TGTGCCAGCAGCAAGGGGGGCAGGGGGCGCATTAATGGCTACACCTTC	CASSKGGRGRINGYTF
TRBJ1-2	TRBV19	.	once	TGTGCCAGTACTGAATCACGGGGTAACTATGGCTACACCTTC	CASTESRGNYGYTF
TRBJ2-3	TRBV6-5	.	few	TGTGCCAGCAGTTACGGCGGTAGCACAGATACGCAGTATTTT	CASSYGGSTDTQYF
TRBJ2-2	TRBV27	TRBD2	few	TGTGCCAGCAGTAGACCTAGGACTAGCGGGTCCGGGGAGCTGTTTTTT	CASSRPRTSGSGELFF
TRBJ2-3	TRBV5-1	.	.	TGCGCCAGCAGCTCCCTTAGCGGTAGCACAGATACGCAGTATTTT	CASSSLSGSTDTQYF
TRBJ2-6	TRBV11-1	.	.	TGTGCCAGCAGCCCCCGAGGGCGCGGGGCCAACGTCCTGACTTTC	CASSPRGRGANVLTF
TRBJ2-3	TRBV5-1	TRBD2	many	TGCGCCAGCAGCGCGGCCCTACGGGGCGGGGGGGCCATAGATACGCAGTATTTT	CASSAALRGGGAIDTQYF
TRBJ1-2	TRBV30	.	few	TGTGCCTGGGGCGGGTCGTTCGGCTACACCTTC	CAWGGSFGYTF
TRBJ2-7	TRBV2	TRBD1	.	TGTGCCAGCAGGCTGGTGACAGGGTCCTACGAGCAGTACTTC	CASRLVTGSYEQYF
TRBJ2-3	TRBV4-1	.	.	TGCGCCAGCAGCCAAGTCGGCACAGATACGCAGTATTTT	CASSQVGTDTQYF
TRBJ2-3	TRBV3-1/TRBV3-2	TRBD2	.	TGTGCCAGCAGCCAAGAGAGACTAGCGGCCACAGATACGCAGTATTTT	CASSQERLAATDTQYF
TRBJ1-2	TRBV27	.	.	TGTGCCAGCAGTCAAGGTTCGGGGGGCTACACCTTC	CASSQGSGGYTF
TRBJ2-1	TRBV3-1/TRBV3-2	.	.	TGTGCCAGCAGCCAAGCCGGTGAGCAGTTCTTC	CASSQAGEQFF
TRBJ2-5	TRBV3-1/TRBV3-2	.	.	TGTGCCAGCAGCCAAGATATGGGGGGTTGGGAGACCCAGTACTTC	CASSQDMGGWETQYF
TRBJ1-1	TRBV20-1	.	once	TGCAGTGCTAGATGGGGGGTTCCCGTATTTTTT	CSARWGVPVFF